These 3 T cell receptor beta chains were all obtained from the same sample, sequenced in a study of shared clonotypes between healthy human individuals. Sequenced by immunoSEQ multiplex PCR; TCRdb stores in-frame clones only, minus some. The sample consists of a few million clones, around nine tenths of them appearing once. The specimen was naive CD4+ T cells sorted from blood. Subset in this sample: CD45RA+ positively selected. These receptors all stem from a young man in good health.

This chain joins TRBV11-2 and TRBJ2-2; perhaps TRBD1 as D (6 bases). This CDR3 region has 15 residues. Trimming stripped 3 bases from V and 0 bases from J, with 8 bases between. The germline CDR1 and CDR2 sequences are SGHAT and FQNNGV. The CDR3 is CASSFRTANTGELFF. The DNA for the CDR3 is TGTGCCAGCAGCTTTCGGACAGCGAACACCGGGGAGCTGTTTTTT. The entire variable domain, with the rest obtained from reference TRBV11-2 and TRBJ2-2, is as follows: EAGVAQSPRYKIIEKRQSVAFWCNPISGHATLYWYQQILGQGPKLLIQFQNNGVVDDSQLPKDRFSAERLKGVDSTLKIQPAKLEDSAVYLCASSFRTANTGELFFGEGSRLTVL.

The genes are TRBV6-5 and TRBJ1-6, with D maybe TRBD1 (5 bases). Germline V gene data show CDR1 as MNHEY and CDR2 as SVGAGI. The CDR3 has 14 residues. V shed 7 bases and J shed 7 bases, with 14 bases lying between them. The CDR3 nucleotides are TGTGCCAGCACCCAGCAGGGTGTAAATTCACCCCTCCACTTT. Encoded protein: CASTQQGVNSPLHF.

The CDR3 reads CASSPGTDYGYTF. As DNA, the CDR3 is TGTGCCAGCAGCCCAGGGACCGACTATGGCTACACCTTC. J is TRBJ1-2 and V is TRBV7-6; perhaps TRBD1 as D (5 bases). The V end was cut by 5 bases, the J end by 3 bases, with 10 bases between. Germline V gene data show CDR1 as SGHVS and CDR2 as FNYEAQ. The CDR3 totals 13 residues.